The T cell receptor (beta chain) described here comes from a study of blood T cell repertoires in COVID-19 (TCRdb year 2020). Context from the whole study: Collaborator samples came from the United States, Italy and Spain and covered acute and convalescent phases of COVID-19. The prospective study material was composed of cDNA or gDNA derived from T cells, B-cell-depleted T cells, or PBMCs. Deeply sampled blood TCRbeta repertoires from subjects exposed to, actively infected with, or recovered from COVID-19 were included in the dataset. The repertoires were released in a freely available public database meant as a resource for research on the immune response to SARS-CoV-2. The samples were drawn from two sources: the first 160 participants of the ongoing ImmuneRACE study, and 1,000 to 1,500 subjects contributed by 6 global collaborators. Sample metadata almost always included a de-identified subject ID, COVID-19 status, age in years and sex. HLA class I and class II types, where available, came from metadata supplied by the sample provider rather than from assay-based typing. General findings and caveats noted by the study authors: The amount of clinical and demographic metadata varied by source and participant and was provided uncurated.

Remarks on this clone: There is no known antigen for this receptor. Base qualities were left out, and no much larger clone turns up one base away.

Whole blood was collected in K2EDTA tubes by collaborating institutions according to the institutions' own protocols. Collaborator samples were shipped for TCRbeta analysis as frozen whole blood, isolated PBMCs, or DNA extracted from either sample type. TCRbeta CDR3 regions were amplified from genomic DNA using the immunoSEQ Assay, a bias-controlled multiplex PCR. On the authors' methods: Nucleated cell counts per sample were estimated from amplification of reference gene primers within the assay. To quantify the absolute abundance of each unique TCRbeta CDR3 rearrangement, sequence reads were collapsed and filtered. For each sample, productive Simpson clonality was calculated by taking the square root of Simpson's diversity index across productive rearrangements. Held by TCRdb, this immuneACCESS table contains in-frame sequences only and omits some clones. Under half of the omission traces to an unresolved V gene where checked; the cause of the rest is unknown. For V, J and clone size, that table is used; D and trimming come from the DNA. This sample lists 200,000 to 250,000 clones; roughly four fifths were detected once. About 12% of the sample is taken by the ten largest.

Sample: peripheral blood. The receptor was isolated from a woman aged 40 to 50 with acute or convalescent COVID-19.

The CDR3 amino acid sequence is: CASSEDLRGDIQYF. Here is the DNA: TGTGCCAGCAGTGAAGACCTAAGGGGTGACATTCAGTACTTC. The V and J segments used are TRBV6-1 and TRBJ2-4; D gene: possibly TRBD1, on 5 matching bases. Trimming costs V 1 base and J 8 bases, and their ends lie 12 bases apart. The CDR3 covers 14 residues, taking in both the cysteine and the phenylalanine. The only DNA kept is the CDR3, 42 bases in frame from the first base. Looking up the germline V gene yields CDR1 MNHNS and CDR2 SASEGT.